This T cell receptor beta chain was sequenced during a study of T cell responses to AZD1222 COVID-19 vaccine. General study points: Only 5 to 7 AZD1222 recipients tested seropositive at baseline. Targeting of unmutated variant regions was reportedly seen in nearly half of spike-specific TCRs.

Sequencing was performed with immunoSEQ multiplex PCR; in TCRdb, only in-frame clones are kept and a portion is missing. The sample comprises 95,000 to 150,000 clones, more than 85% of which are singletons, and around 2.4% rests with the top ten. A note on this clone: The antigen is not known.

The CDR3 runs to 14 residues. Trimming took 3 bases from V and 4 from J, leaving 12 bases between them. Germline CDR1 and CDR2: LGHDT and YNNKEL (reference sequence). The specimen comprised peripheral blood, sampled on day 0 of AZD1222 vaccination. The sequence derives from an adult in good health. The V call is TRBV3-1 (or the pseudogene TRBV3-2), the J call TRBJ1-2; a weak D match, TRBD1 (6 bases). The CDR3 nucleotides read TGTGCCAGCAGCCAGCAGGGGAAAGCCTATGGCTACACCTTC. This encodes CASSQQGKAYGYTF.